This T cell receptor beta chain originates from a study of T cells after yellow fever vaccination. Notes on the study in general: It was the secondary response that reached its peak faster, day 5 versus 15, but it was weaker. Reappearance after the booster was seen for most primary-vaccination clones, at 95% to 96% CD4 and 70% to 90% CD8.

Using its own MiXCR run on the 5' RACE reads, TCRdb lists one record per CDR3 protein. The repertoire holds roughly 350,000 distinct CDR3 sequences, with roughly 3.9% as singletons. This clonotype has more than one count but fewer than ten. Its antigen is still unknown. From germline, CDR1 is SGDLS and CDR2 YYNGEE. The CDR3 spans 14 residues. Trimming removed 4 bases at V and 11 bases at J, with 16 bases between. The chain has TRBV9 and TRBJ1-6; unclear D gene. The source was PBMCs, collected 5 days after the yellow fever booster vaccination. The source of this sequence is a man between 18 and 29 years old who received the YFV17D yellow fever vaccine. The CDR3 spells CASSPAGGVPPLHF. DNA of the CDR3: TGTGCCAGCAGCCCCGCCGGTGGAGTCCCACCCCTCCACTTT.